A single sample is the source of the 7 T cell receptor beta chains below, sequenced in a study of T cell clonality in common variable immunodeficiency. The protocol was immunoSEQ multiplex PCR, while the TCRdb copy is restricted to in-frame clones and leaves out a portion. There are 50,000 to 65,000 clones in the sample, none observed a single time. Specimen: peripheral blood mononuclear cells. All receptors derive from a person aged 18 to 70 in good health.

This clone was seen at least ten times. Read sequence stops 3 residues before the CDR3 end, and the germline J gene provides the missing end. The chain recombines TRBV10-3 with TRBJ2-3, with TRBD2 identical over 7 bases. V was clipped by 0 bases and J by 0 bases; unmatched bases: 6. Germline lookup yields CDR1 ENHRY and CDR2 SYGVKD. This CDR3 is 17 amino acids long. This chain's CDR3 is CAISESAGISSTDTQYF. The CDR3 DNA, read in part, is TGTGCCATCAGTGAGTCAGCGGGAATTTCTAGCACAGATACG.

There are many counts of this clone. The read halts 3 residues ahead of the CDR3 end, with the missing end drawn from the germline J gene. The chain joins TRBV5-1 to TRBJ2-1, with a weak D call TRBD2 (6 bases). The V and J ends lost 4 bases and 3 bases respectively, with 11 bases between them. CDR3 length: 14 amino acids. Germline V gene sequence: CDR1 SGHRS, CDR2 YFSETQ. CDR3 DNA, as far as it was read: TGCGCCAGCAGCCCCTCGGAGGGCTACAATGAG. Translating it yields CASSPSEGYNE. The full CDR3 protein is CASSPSEGYNEQFF.

The table lists this clone with many counts. The CDR3 is cut off 3 residues early in the read; its end comes from the germline J gene. This chain links TRBV29-1 with TRBJ1-1; D perhaps matches TRBD1 (5 bases). CDR1 SQVTM and CDR2 ANQGSEA come from the germline V gene. CDR3 length: 15 amino acids. The ends were cut back, 0 bases at V and 5 bases at J, with 16 bases in the middle. The CDR3 is CSVEDREGRRTEAFF. The covered CDR3 bases are TGCAGCGTTGAAGATCGGGAGGGGAGGCGGACTGAA.

This clone was recorded at least ten times. An end of the junction differs from the germline gene, which may be a read error. The read ends 3 residues before the CDR3 terminus; that terminus is restored from the germline J gene. The chain couples TRBV4-2 to TRBJ2-2, with D possibly TRBD1 on 5 matching bases. The V gene's germline CDR1 is LGHNA and CDR2 YNFKEQ. The CDR3 length is 17 residues. The CDR3 reads CASSQRAGMMNTGELFF. CDR3 DNA, as far as it was read: TGCGCCAGCAGCCAAAGGGCAGGGATGATGAACACCGGGGAG.

This clone was seen many times. The read comes to an end 3 residues before the CDR3 does, leaving the germline J gene to fill in the end. The chain links TRBV6-2 or TRBV6-3 to TRBJ2-3; D gene uncertain. There are 16 residues in the CDR3. Germline CDR1 and CDR2: MNHEY and SVGEGT. Trimming pared 6 bases from V and 3 bases from J, leaving 19 bases between. The sequenced CDR3 bases are TGTGCCAGCAGCTACCCACTGACTGCTGGTACAGATACG. Protein sequence: CASSYPLTAGTDT. The whole CDR3 protein reads CASSYPLTAGTDTQYF.

This clone was counted ten times or more. The read stops 3 residues short of the end of the CDR3; the missing end is completed from the germline J gene. The chain recombines TRBV6-2 or TRBV6-3 with TRBJ2-5; D uncertain. V lost 2 bases and J 0 bases, leaving 13 bases between the germline ends. The CDR3 runs 16 residues. Germline V gene data show CDR1 as MNHEY and CDR2 as SVGEGT. CDR3 DNA (partial): TGTGCCAGCAGTTACAGCCCGCCCTGGTACCAAGAGACC. Translated: CASSYSPPWYQET. The CDR3 in full is CASSYSPPWYQETQYF.

This clone was counted ten times or more. The CDR3 goes on 3 residues after the read ends, and that part is filled in from the germline J gene. The chain is built from TRBV5-1 and TRBJ2-1; D not resolved. The CDR3 has 16 amino acids. V lost 0 bases, J lost 2 bases, and 12 bases lay in between. The germline V gene encodes CDR1 SGHRS and CDR2 YFSETQ. CDR3 sequence reads: CASSLAVVGAYNEQFF. Incomplete CDR3 DNA: TGCGCCAGCAGCTTGGCCGTTGTCGGTGCCTACAATGAG.